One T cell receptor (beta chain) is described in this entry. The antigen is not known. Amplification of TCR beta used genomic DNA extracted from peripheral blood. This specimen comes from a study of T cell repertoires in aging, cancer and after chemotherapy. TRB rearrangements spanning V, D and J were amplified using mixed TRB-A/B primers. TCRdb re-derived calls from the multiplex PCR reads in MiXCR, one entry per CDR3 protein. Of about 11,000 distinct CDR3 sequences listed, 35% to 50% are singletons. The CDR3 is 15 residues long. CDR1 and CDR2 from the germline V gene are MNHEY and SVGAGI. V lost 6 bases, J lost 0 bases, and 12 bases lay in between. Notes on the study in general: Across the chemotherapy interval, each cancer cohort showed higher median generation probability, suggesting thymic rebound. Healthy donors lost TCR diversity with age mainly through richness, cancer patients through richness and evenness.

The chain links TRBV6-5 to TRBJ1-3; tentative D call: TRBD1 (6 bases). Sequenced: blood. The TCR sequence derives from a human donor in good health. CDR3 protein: CASRPDRSSGNTIYF. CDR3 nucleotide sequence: TGTGCCAGCAGGCCTGACAGGAGCTCTGGAAACACCATATATTTT.